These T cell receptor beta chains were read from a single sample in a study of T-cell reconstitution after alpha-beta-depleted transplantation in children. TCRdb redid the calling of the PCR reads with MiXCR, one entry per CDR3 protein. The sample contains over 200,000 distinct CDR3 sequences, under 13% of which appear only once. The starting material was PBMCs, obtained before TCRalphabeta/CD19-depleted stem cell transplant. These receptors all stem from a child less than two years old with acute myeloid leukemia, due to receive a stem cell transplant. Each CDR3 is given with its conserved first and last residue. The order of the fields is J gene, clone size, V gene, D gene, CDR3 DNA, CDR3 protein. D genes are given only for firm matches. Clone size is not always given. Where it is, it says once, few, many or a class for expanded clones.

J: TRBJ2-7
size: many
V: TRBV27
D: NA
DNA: TGTGCCAGCAGTTTATGGGACGGTAAGAGCTCCTACGAGCAGTACTTC
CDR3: CASSLWDGKSSYEQYF

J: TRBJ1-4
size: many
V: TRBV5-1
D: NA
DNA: TGCGCCAGCAGTTCGGGACTTATTAATGAAAAACTGTTTTTT
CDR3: CASSSGLINEKLFF

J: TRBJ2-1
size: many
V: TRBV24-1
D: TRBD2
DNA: TGTGCCACCAGTGATCCGGCTTTTGGACTAGCGGGAGTTGGGGGTTACAATGAGCAGTTCTTC
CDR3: CATSDPAFGLAGVGGYNEQFF

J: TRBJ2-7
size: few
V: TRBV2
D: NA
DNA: TGTGCCAGCAAAACCTTCAGTGCCGAGCAGTACTTC
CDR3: CASKTFSAEQYF

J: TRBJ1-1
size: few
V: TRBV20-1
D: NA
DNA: TGCAGTGCTAGAGAGAGTCCTCCAGGGCTACCAAGGGGTGAAGCTTTCTTT
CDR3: CSARESPPGLPRGEAFF

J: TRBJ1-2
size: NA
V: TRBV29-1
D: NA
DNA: TGCAGCGTCGACAGAGACTATGGCTACACCTTC
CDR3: CSVDRDYGYTF

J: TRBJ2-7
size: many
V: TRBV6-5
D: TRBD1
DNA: TGTGCCAGCAGCGCCCTACCGGGACAGGGATCCTACGAGCAGTACTTC
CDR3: CASSALPGQGSYEQYF

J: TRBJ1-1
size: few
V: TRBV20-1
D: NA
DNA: TGCAGTGCTAGGAACGGGGGCACTGAAGCTTTCTTT
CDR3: CSARNGGTEAFF

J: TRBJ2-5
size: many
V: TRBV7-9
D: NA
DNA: TGTGCCAGCAGCATGGACTCCGCGGGGACCCAGTACTTC
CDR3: CASSMDSAGTQYF

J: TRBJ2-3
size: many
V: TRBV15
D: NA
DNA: TGTGCCACCAGCAGAGATATCCTGAGAGATACGCAGTATTTT
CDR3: CATSRDILRDTQYF

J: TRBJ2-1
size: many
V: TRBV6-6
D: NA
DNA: TGTGCCAGCAGTTGGGGGCAGTTCTTC
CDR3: CASSWGQFF

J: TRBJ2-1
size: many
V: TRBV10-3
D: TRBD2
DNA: TGTGCCATCAGTGAGTCGCCTGGGACTACCTCCTACAATGAGCAGTTCTTC
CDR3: CAISESPGTTSYNEQFF

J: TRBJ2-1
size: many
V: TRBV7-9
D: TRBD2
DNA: TGTGCCAGCAGCATTAGCGGGAGAAGGGATGAGCAGTTCTTC
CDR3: CASSISGRRDEQFF

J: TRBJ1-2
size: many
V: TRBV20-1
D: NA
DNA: TGCAGTGCTATTGGAGGTTTCTATGGCTACACCTTC
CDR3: CSAIGGFYGYTF

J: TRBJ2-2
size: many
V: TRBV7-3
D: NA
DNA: TGTGCCAGCAGCTTAGGGCTCACCACCGGGGAGCTGTTTTTT
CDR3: CASSLGLTTGELFF

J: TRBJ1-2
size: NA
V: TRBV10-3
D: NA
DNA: TGTGCCATCAGTGAGCCCCGGGGGGGGCAAGGGATTGCCTATGGCTACACCTTC
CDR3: CAISEPRGGQGIAYGYTF

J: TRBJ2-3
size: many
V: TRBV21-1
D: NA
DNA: TGTGCCAGCACCGGGGACAGGCGAGTTACTAGCGCCACAGATACGCAGTATTTT
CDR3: CASTGDRRVTSATDTQYF

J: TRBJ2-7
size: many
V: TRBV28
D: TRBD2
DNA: TGTGCCAGCAGCTCCTTTGGCGGGGGCTCCTACGAGCAGTACTTC
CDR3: CASSSFGGGSYEQYF

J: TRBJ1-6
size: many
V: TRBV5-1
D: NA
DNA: TGCGCCAGCAGGCAAGATAATTCACCCCTCCACTTT
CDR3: CASRQDNSPLHF

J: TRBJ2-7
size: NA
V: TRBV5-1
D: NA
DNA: TGCGCCGGCAATTTGCTAGTGGGGGGCCCTACGACTACCTACGAGCAGTACTTC
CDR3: CAGNLLVGGPTTTYEQYF

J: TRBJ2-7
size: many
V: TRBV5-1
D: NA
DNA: TGCGCCAGCAGCTTGGGGGACCATTCCTACGAGCAGTACTTC
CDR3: CASSLGDHSYEQYF

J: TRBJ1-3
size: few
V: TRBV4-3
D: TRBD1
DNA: TGCGCCAGCAGCCAAGAGGGACAGGGCATCGGAAACACCATATATTTT
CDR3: CASSQEGQGIGNTIYF

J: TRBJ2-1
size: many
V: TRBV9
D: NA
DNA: TGTGCCAGCAACCCCGGAGGGAGTAGCGACAATGAGCAGTTCTTC
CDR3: CASNPGGSSDNEQFF

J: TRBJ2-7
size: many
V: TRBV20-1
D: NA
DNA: TGCAGTGCTAGAGACCCATTCGAAGGCAGGGGAGGCCACGAGCAGTACTTC
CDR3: CSARDPFEGRGGHEQYF

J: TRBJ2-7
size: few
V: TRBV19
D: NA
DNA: TGTGCCAGTAGTATAGGAGGTACTGGGGTCGAGCAGTACTTC
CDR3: CASSIGGTGVEQYF

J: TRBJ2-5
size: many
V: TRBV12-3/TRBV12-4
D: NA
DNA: TGTGCCAGCAGCTGGGGGTTGGAGACCCAGTACTTC
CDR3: CASSWGLETQYF

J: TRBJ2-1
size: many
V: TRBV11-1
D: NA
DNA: TGTGCCAGCAGCTTAGCACTAGAGCTATACCCCTCCTCCTACAATGAGCAGTTCTTC
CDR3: CASSLALELYPSSYNEQFF

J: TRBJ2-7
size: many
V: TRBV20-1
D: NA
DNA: TGCAGTGCTAGATTCTCGTCCTACGAGCAGTACTTC
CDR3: CSARFSSYEQYF

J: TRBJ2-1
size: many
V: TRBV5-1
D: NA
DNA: TGCGCCAGCAGCTTGGAGAGGAATGAGCAGTTCTTC
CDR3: CASSLERNEQFF